The TCR beta chain described here comes from a study of shared clonotypes between healthy human individuals. Study-wide background: The plates for each donor numbered three CD4 naive, three CD4 memory, two CD8 naive and one CD8 memory.

Germline assignment: CDR1 MGHDK and CDR2 SYGVNS. The CDR3 covers 13 residues. With 9 bases removed from V and 0 bases from J, the gap between germline ends came to 11 bases. The protocol was immunoSEQ multiplex PCR, while the TCRdb copy is restricted to in-frame clones and leaves out a portion. The table includes 1.5 million to 1.9 million clones, 98% detected once. None of the donors, who were healthy HIV-negative adults, had recently had acute infections or vaccinations. Sequencing was performed on naive CD4+ T cells sorted from blood. Subset specified: CD45RA+ positively selected. This TCR was sampled from a man under 40 in good health. The chain joins TRBV25-1 to TRBJ1-2; D unresolved. In DNA, the CDR3 is TGTGCCAGTAGCCTTAAGGCTAACTATGGCTACACCTTC. As protein: CASSLKANYGYTF.